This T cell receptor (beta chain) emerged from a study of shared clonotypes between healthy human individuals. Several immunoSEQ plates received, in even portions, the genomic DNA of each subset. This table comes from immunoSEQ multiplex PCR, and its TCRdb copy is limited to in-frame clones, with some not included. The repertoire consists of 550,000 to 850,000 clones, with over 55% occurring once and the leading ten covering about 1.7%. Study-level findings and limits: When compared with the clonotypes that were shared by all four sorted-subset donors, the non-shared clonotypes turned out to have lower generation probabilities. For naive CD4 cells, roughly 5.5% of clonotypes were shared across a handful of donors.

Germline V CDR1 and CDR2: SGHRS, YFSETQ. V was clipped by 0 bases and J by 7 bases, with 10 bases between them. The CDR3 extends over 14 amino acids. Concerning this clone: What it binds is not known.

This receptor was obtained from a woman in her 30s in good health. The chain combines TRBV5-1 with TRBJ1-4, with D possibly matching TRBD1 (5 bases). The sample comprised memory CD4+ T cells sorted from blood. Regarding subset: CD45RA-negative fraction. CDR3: CASSLVGGGEKLFF. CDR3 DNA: TGCGCCAGCAGCTTGGTGGGGGGTGGTGAAAAACTGTTTTTT.